What follows are 24 T cell receptor beta chains derived from one specimen sequenced in a study of OX40 agonist ivuxolimab in advanced cancers. Sequencing used immunoSEQ multiplex PCR; TCRdb keeps in-frame clones, though not all of them. The sample includes about 88,000 clones, around 85% seen only once; the top ten take 0.2% to 0.25%. Sequenced material: CD4+ or CD8+ T cells sorted from blood, taken in a trial of the OX40 agonist ivuxolimab. The source is an adult with an advanced solid tumor such as melanoma, head and neck, liver or kidney cancer.

This clone was detected a few times. The V and J genes are TRBV2 and TRBJ1-5; maybe TRBD1 (6 bases). V lost 7 bases, J lost 4 bases, and 14 bases lay in between. CDR3 length: 14 amino acids. Germline V gene sequence: CDR1 SNHLY, CDR2 FYNNEI. CDR3 protein: CASTETGINQPQHF. DNA of the CDR3: TGTGCCAGCACGGAAACAGGGATTAATCAGCCCCAGCATTTT.

The gene calls are TRBV7-2 and TRBJ1-3, with D possibly matching TRBD1 (5 bases). Per the germline V gene, CDR1 is SGHTA and CDR2 is FQGNSA. Trimming removed 2 bases from V and 0 bases from J, with 8 bases in between. The CDR3 is 15 residues long. The CDR3 DNA sequence: TGTGCCAGCAGCTTATCAGGGAACTCTGGAAACACCATATATTTT. Its protein product is CASSLSGNSGNTIYF.

The rearrangement joins TRBV6-4 to TRBJ1-2; 7 bases fit TRBD1. The germline CDR1 and CDR2 sequences are MRHNA and SNTAGT. This CDR3 has 20 residues. V dropped 2 bases and J dropped 0; count of bases not matched to a gene: 18. The CDR3 bases are TGTGCCAGCAGTGACCAGGGGGAGGGGGCCGGGGGCACAGCTAACTATGGCTACACCTTC. As protein: CASSDQGEGAGGTANYGYTF.

V is TRBV4-1 and J is TRBJ1-2; no firm D call. The ends were cut back, 1 base at V and 3 bases at J, with 15 bases in the middle. CDR1 and CDR2 from the germline V gene are MGHRA and YSYEKL. The CDR3 length is 16 residues. For the CDR3, the DNA is TGCGCCAGCAGCCAAGGGGCGCCGGGAACGGACTATGGCTACACCTTC. Amino acid sequence: CASSQGAPGTDYGYTF.

As concerns this clone: At one end the junction does not follow the germline gene, possibly because of a read error. The chain combines TRBV10-1 with TRBJ1-2, with 9 bases identical to TRBD1. This CDR3 contains 13 residues. The germline CDR1 and CDR2 sequences are WNHNN and SYGVQD (reference sequence). CDR3 sequence reads: CASSEWPGQGVSF. As DNA, the CDR3 is TGCGCCAGCAGTGAGTGGCCGGGACAGGGTGTGTCCTTC.

The chain couples TRBV4-3 to TRBJ1-4, with TRBD1 identical over 11 bases. Germline values: CDR1 LGHNA, CDR2 YSLEER. The CDR3 loop spans 19 amino acids. V gave up 1 base and J gave up 0 bases; unmatched junction bases: 7. Here the CDR3 DNA reads TGCGCCAGCAGCCAAGGTTCTGGACAGGGGGCCGCAACTAATGAAAAACTGTTTTTT. Protein sequence: CASSQGSGQGAATNEKLFF.

This clone was counted a single time. V is TRBV6-4 and J is TRBJ2-1; unclear D gene. The CDR3 consists of 15 residues. Germline V CDR1 and CDR2: MRHNA, SNTAGT. Trimming stripped 3 bases from V and 0 bases from J, with 9 bases between. The CDR3 sequence: CASSEQPSSYNEQFF. The CDR3 nucleotides read TGTGCCAGCAGTGAACAGCCGAGCTCCTACAATGAGCAGTTCTTC.

The chain links TRBV5-5 to TRBJ1-2, with TRBD1 identical over 8 bases. Germline V gene data show CDR1 as SGHKS and CDR2 as YYEKEE (reference sequence). The CDR3 totals 13 residues. V shed 0 bases, J shed 10 bases, and the junction held 5 bases outside the gene matches. The CDR3 DNA reads as TGTGCCAGCAGCTTGGAGGGGACAGGACCCTACACCTTC. It specifies CASSLEGTGPYTF. The full variable domain, its missing parts supplied by reference TRBV5-5 and TRBJ1-2, is DAGVTQSPTHLIKTRGQQVTLRCSPISGHKSVSWYQQVLGQGPQFIFQYYEKEERGRGNFPDRFSARQFPNYSSELNVNALLLGDSALYLCASSLEGTGPYTFGSGTRLTVV.

The J gene is TRBJ2-5, the V gene TRBV5-1; TRBD1 agrees at 9 bases. This CDR3 region has 15 residues. The trim removed 4 bases at V and 3 bases at J, leaving 7 bases unmatched. CDR1 is SGHRS, CDR2 YFSETQ, per germline. CDR3 amino acids: CASSRTGAGEETQYF. Written as DNA, the CDR3 is TGCGCCAGCAGCCGGACAGGGGCTGGGGAAGAGACCCAGTACTTC. The whole variable domain, remainder taken from reference TRBV5-1 and TRBJ2-5, is KAGVTQTPRYLIKTRGQQVTLSCSPISGHRSVSWYQQTPGQGLQFLFEYFSETQRNKGNFPGRFSGRQFSNSRSEMNVSTLELGDSALYLCASSRTGAGEETQYFGPGTRLLVL.

This clone was seen once. The rearrangement uses TRBV7-9 and TRBJ2-7, with D perhaps matching TRBD1 (6 bases). With 5 bases removed from V and 0 bases from J, the gap between germline ends came to 17 bases. CDR1 SEHNR and CDR2 FQNEAQ come from the germline V gene (reference sequence). CDR3 length: 16 amino acids. The chain's CDR3 is CASSPRGVALSYEQYF. Written as DNA, the CDR3 is TGTGCCAGCAGCCCCAGGGGAGTAGCCCTCTCCTACGAGCAGTACTTC.

This chain links TRBV9 with TRBJ2-3, with 10 positions matching TRBD2. Germline CDR1 reads SGDLS; CDR2 reads YYNGEE. Trimming removed 4 bases from V and 0 bases from J; junction bases left unmatched: 5. The CDR3 has 16 amino acids. The CDR3, as DNA: TGTGCCAGCAGCCTAACTAGCGGGATGAGCACAGATACGCAGTATTTT. Amino acids: CASSLTSGMSTDTQYF.

The rearrangement joins TRBV5-4 to TRBJ1-4, with 8 positions matching TRBD1. This CDR3 contains 15 residues. Germline assignment: CDR1 SGHNT and CDR2 YYREEE (reference sequence). V was pared by 0 bases and J by 8 bases, with 6 bases of the junction left unmatched. CDR3 sequence reads: CASSLGTGTREKLFF. The CDR3 coding sequence is TGTGCCAGCAGCTTGGGGACAGGGACTCGGGAAAAACTGTTTTTT.

The genes are TRBV7-6 and TRBJ2-2; 11 nucleotides match TRBD1. This CDR3 comprises 18 residues. Germline values: CDR1 SGHVS, CDR2 FNYEAQ. V lost 3 bases to trimming and J lost 0 bases; unmatched junction nucleotides: 6. The CDR3 DNA reads as TGTGCCAGCAGCTTGGGGACAGGGGGATCAGCGAACACCGGGGAGCTGTTTTTT. It yields the protein CASSLGTGGSANTGELFF.

V is TRBV5-5 and J is TRBJ1-2, with 7 bases lining up with TRBD1. From germline, CDR1 is SGHKS and CDR2 YYEKEE (reference sequence). V shed 4 bases and J 5 bases; nucleotides not matched to a gene: 8. CDR3 size: 14 residues. The CDR3 sequence is CASSPPTGRYGYTF. Written as DNA, the CDR3 is TGTGCCAGCAGCCCCCCGACAGGGAGGTATGGCTACACCTTC.

This clone was seen a few times. V gene TRBV7-3 combines with J gene TRBJ1-1, with D uncertain. CDR1 and CDR2 (germline): SGHTA, FQGTGA. V dropped 3 bases and J dropped 4 bases, with 9 bases sitting between them. This CDR3 has 13 residues. The CDR3, as DNA: TGTGCCAGCAGCTTGGAACAGACCACTGAAGCTTTCTTT. Protein: CASSLEQTTEAFF.

The genes are TRBV10-3 and TRBJ2-1; D could derive from TRBD1 or TRBD2 (5 bases each). V was pared by 3 bases and J by 0 bases, with 24 bases between. The CDR3 covers 20 residues. Looked up from germline, CDR1 is ENHRY and CDR2 is SYGVKD. The CDR3, as DNA: TGTGCCATCAGTGAAGTCGTCCCAGGGTTGAAGCGGAGCTCCTACAATGAGCAGTTCTTC. Translated, it gives CAISEVVPGLKRSSYNEQFF.

The chain carries TRBV5-1 and TRBJ2-3; maybe TRBD2 (6 bases). The CDR3 contains 15 residues. Trimming removed 4 bases at V and 2 bases at J, with 14 bases between. Per germline, CDR1 SGHRS and CDR2 YFSETQ. The CDR3 DNA sequence: TGCGCCAGCAGCGGGGGGACCCCCAACACAGATACGCAGTATTTT. It codes for CASSGGTPNTDTQYF.

CDR3 sequence: CASSETPHLLSPEQYF. In DNA, the CDR3 is TGTGCCAGCAGCGAGACCCCCCACCTACTCTCGCCGGAGCAGTACTTC. V usage is TRBV9 and J usage is TRBJ2-7; the D is unclear. Germline CDR1 SGDLS, CDR2 YYNGEE. Deletions cut 3 bases from V and 7 bases from J, with 23 bases between. CDR3 length: 16 residues.

The V gene is TRBV28, the J gene TRBJ2-5; TRBD1 is a possible D gene (6 bases). This CDR3 has 12 amino acids. V lost 3 bases to trimming and J lost 9 bases, with 11 bases between them. CDR1 and CDR2 (germline): MDHEN, SYDVKM. For the CDR3, the DNA is TGTGCCAGCAGTTTTGGTTCAGGGGCCCAGTACTTC. Protein product: CASSFGSGAQYF.

V gene TRBV19 combines with J gene TRBJ1-3; a possible D gene is TRBD1 (5 bases). The ends were cut back, 7 bases at V and 4 bases at J, with 14 bases in the middle. Germline lookup yields CDR1 LNHDA and CDR2 SQIVND (reference sequence). This CDR3 contains 14 residues. CDR3 protein: CASTAGTAGNTIYF. The CDR3 nucleotides are TGTGCCAGTACTGCCGGGACCGCCGGAAACACCATATATTTT.

The gene calls are TRBV6-1 and TRBJ2-2; possible D gene TRBD1, 6 bases. Germline V gene lookup returns CDR1 MNHNS and CDR2 SASEGT. With 1 base removed from V and 1 base from J, the gap between germline ends came to 7 bases. The CDR3 covers 15 residues. CDR3 bases: TGTGCCAGCAGTGAAGGACAGGTGAACACCGGGGAGCTGTTTTTT. It is translated as CASSEGQVNTGELFF.

CDR3 in DNA: TGCGCCAGCAGTGATACGACATACGGGCACGGAGGCTACACCTTC. Amino acids: CASSDTTYGHGGYTF. The V call is TRBV10-2, the J call TRBJ1-2, with D hard to call. V lost 3 bases and J 8 bases, leaving 19 bases between the germline ends. The CDR3 extends over 15 amino acids. CDR1 and CDR2 (germline): WSHSY, SAAADI.

V and J are TRBV2 and TRBJ2-7; TRBD1 is a possible D gene (5 bases). The V gene lost 0 bases and the J gene lost 6 bases, with 6 bases spanning the gap. In germline, CDR1 is SNHLY, CDR2 FYNNEI. CDR3 length: 12 residues. The CDR3: CASSEAGVEQYV. The CDR3 region has the DNA TGTGCCAGCAGTGAAGCAGGGGTCGAGCAGTACGTC.

The chain links TRBV5-4 to TRBJ2-5, with 8 bases identical to TRBD2. The V and J ends lost 5 bases and 3 bases, in that order; junction bases with no gene match: 9. The CDR3 spans 15 residues. Germline V gene lookup returns CDR1 SGHNT and CDR2 YYREEE (reference sequence). This CDR3 reads CASRSGGPLEETQYF. CDR3 sequence (DNA): TGTGCCAGCAGATCGGGGGGGCCGCTAGAAGAGACCCAGTACTTC. The entire variable domain, with the rest obtained from reference TRBV5-4 and TRBJ2-5, is as follows: ETGVTQSPTHLIKTRGQQVTLRCSSQSGHNTVSWYQQALGQGPQFIFQYYREEENGRGNFPPRFSGLQFPNYSSELNVNALELDDSALYLCASRSGGPLEETQYFGPGTRLLVL.